The 25 T cell receptor beta chains in this list originate from one sample, sequenced in a study of OX40 agonist ivuxolimab in advanced cancers. The data were produced by immunoSEQ multiplex PCR, yet TCRdb's version contains in-frame clones alone and is incomplete. The table shows about 40,000 clones, with under 90% occurring only once. The sequencing here drew on CD4+ or CD8+ T cells sorted from blood, taken in a trial of the OX40 agonist ivuxolimab. These receptor sequences come from an adult with an advanced solid tumor such as melanoma, head and neck, liver or kidney cancer.

The gene calls are TRBV5-6 and TRBJ1-2; 7 positions agree with TRBD1. Per the germline V gene, CDR1 is SGHDT and CDR2 is YYEEEE. With 4 bases clipped from V and 4 bases from J, the junction kept 10 bases outside the gene matches. CDR3 length: 15 residues. The CDR3 spells CASSPRDSDPYGYTF. The CDR3 nucleotides read TGTGCCAGCAGCCCTCGGGACAGTGACCCCTATGGCTACACCTTC. The full variable domain, completed using reference TRBV5-6 and TRBJ1-2, is DAGVTQSPTHLIKTRGQQVTLRCSPKSGHDTVSWYQQALGQGPQFIFQYYEEEERQRGNFPDRFSGHQFPNYSSELNVNALLLGDSALYLCASSPRDSDPYGYTFGSGTRLTVV.

J is TRBJ2-2 and V is TRBV7-2; a possible D gene is TRBD2 (6 bases). The germline V gene has CDR1 SGHTA and CDR2 FQGNSA. V shed 1 base and J shed 6 bases, with 15 bases lying between them. This CDR3 has 16 residues. The CDR3 coding sequence is TGTGCCAGCAGCTTAGTTGCGGGGCTGGGGTCCGGGGAGCTGTTTTTT. Its translation is CASSLVAGLGSGELFF.

Written as DNA, the CDR3 is TGTGCCAGCAGCTCTGAAGGGACTTTAGGAGGTGAGCAGTTCTTC. It is translated as CASSSEGTLGGEQFF. The rearrangement links TRBV11-3 to TRBJ2-1; the D gene is possibly TRBD2 (6 bases). The CDR3 is made up of 15 amino acids. Trimming shortened V by 4 bases and J by 9 bases, and 19 bases separated the two germline ends. From germline, CDR1 is SGHNT and CDR2 YENEEA.

The chain is built from TRBV2 and TRBJ2-3, with D perhaps TRBD1 or TRBD2 (6 bases each). CDR1 is SNHLY, CDR2 FYNNEI, per germline. Trimming removed 8 bases at V and 4 bases at J, with 19 bases between. The CDR3 runs to 15 residues. The CDR3: CASRGQGKRSDTQYF. DNA for the CDR3: TGTGCCAGCCGGGGGCAGGGGAAACGGTCAGATACGCAGTATTTT.

This chain links TRBV27 with TRBJ2-7; possibly TRBD2 for D (6 bases). CDR3 length equals 16 residues. Trimming left V 6 bases short and J 3 bases short, with 21 bases between. Germline CDR1 is MNHEY and CDR2 is SMNVEV (reference sequence). As DNA, the CDR3 is TGTGCCAGCAGCCAGGCGACCCCCCGGGGGATCTACGAGCAGTACTTC. Translation: CASSQATPRGIYEQYF.

This clone was seen only once. CDR3: CASSLAQRGYTF. For the CDR3, the DNA is TGTGCCAGCAGTTTGGCGCAAAGGGGCTACACCTTC. The chain joins TRBV28 to TRBJ1-2; D gene uncertain. The CDR3 is 12 residues long. The V gene's germline CDR1 is MDHEN and CDR2 SYDVKM. V dropped 3 bases and J dropped 8 bases, with 10 bases sitting between them.

The gene calls are TRBV7-8 and TRBJ1-6; 9 bases agree with TRBD1. The V gene end was trimmed by 0 bases and the J gene end by 10 bases; junction bases not matched to a gene: 7. The CDR3 runs to 16 residues. The germline V gene has CDR1 SGHVS and CDR2 FQNEAQ. CDR3 residues: CASSLATGTGFSPLHF. The CDR3 DNA sequence: TGTGCCAGCAGCTTAGCCACCGGGACAGGGTTCTCACCCCTCCACTTT.

This sequence joins TRBV7-8 and TRBJ1-6; D perhaps matches TRBD1 (6 bases). V was pared by 5 bases and J by 7 bases, with 24 bases between. The CDR3 is 18 amino acids. Germline CDR1 is SGHVS and CDR2 is FQNEAQ. The CDR3 loop reads CASSPLGRGTRENSPLHF. In nucleotides, the CDR3 is TGTGCCAGCAGCCCACTCGGTCGGGGGACACGAGAAAATTCACCCCTCCACTTT.

V is TRBV21-1 and J is TRBJ1-5; the table calls TRBD1, which could not be checked here. TRBV21-1 is an annotated pseudogene. CDR3 length equals 20 residues. The CDR3 DNA reads TGTGCCAGCAGCAAACCACCACCGGGACAGGGAAACTATAGCAATCAGCCCCAGCATTTT. Amino acid sequence: CASSKPPPGQGNYSNQPQHF.

The chain carries TRBV7-8 and TRBJ2-5, with D perhaps TRBD1 or TRBD2 (5 bases each). V gave up 6 bases and J gave up 1 base, with 15 bases separating them. Germline CDR1 SGHVS, CDR2 FQNEAQ. The CDR3 has 15 amino acids. CDR3 sequence: CASRIEGMVQETQYF. CDR3 nucleotide sequence: TGTGCCAGCAGAATAGAGGGGATGGTCCAAGAGACCCAGTACTTC. Complete variable domain (other parts from reference TRBV7-8 and TRBJ2-5): GAGVSQSPRYKVAKRGQDVALRCDPISGHVSLFWYQQALGQGPEFLTYFQNEAQLDKSGLPSDRFFAERPEGSVSTLKIQRTQQEDSAVYLCASRIEGMVQETQYFGPGTRLLVL.

Note on this clone: The sample contains more than one DNA sequence encoding this CDR3. The chain is built from TRBV7-2 and TRBJ2-1; possible D gene TRBD1, 6 bases. The CDR3 runs to 14 residues. V was pared by 1 base and J by 5 bases, with 9 bases between. Germline values: CDR1 SGHTA, CDR2 FQGNSA. CDR3 amino acids: CASSLVGGDNEQFF. The CDR3, as DNA: TGTGCCAGCAGCTTAGTAGGGGGAGACAATGAGCAGTTCTTC. Full variable domain (rest looked up from reference TRBV7-2 and TRBJ2-1): GAGVSQSPSNKVTEKGKDVELRCDPISGHTALYWYRQSLGQGLEFLIYFQGNSAPDKSGLPSDRFSAERTGGSVSTLTIQRTQQEDSAVYLCASSLVGGDNEQFFGPGTRLTVL.

The chain has TRBV11-3 and TRBJ2-1; TRBD2 might be the D (7 bases). The CDR3 runs to 17 residues. Germline CDR1 reads SGHNT; CDR2 reads YENEEA. Trimming removed 0 bases from V and 5 bases from J, with 17 bases in between. The DNA of the CDR3 is TGTGCCAGCAGCTTAGAGGGGGGGCGGTTTGTAAACAATGAGCAGTTCTTC. Its protein product is CASSLEGGRFVNNEQFF.

The J gene is TRBJ2-1, the V gene TRBV9, with D unresolved. Germline CDR1 is SGDLS and CDR2 is YYNGEE. Trimming took off 0 bases at V and 7 bases at J, with 8 bases between the two ends. The CDR3 is made up of 13 amino acids. CDR3 sequence: CASSVEGYNEQFF. The CDR3 DNA is TGTGCCAGCAGCGTAGAGGGTTATAATGAGCAGTTCTTC.

The chain couples TRBV27 to TRBJ2-5, with D possibly being TRBD1 or TRBD2 (5 bases each). The DNA end is more similar to TRBJ2-7, so the J call may be wrong. This CDR3 is built from 14 residues. Germline V gene lookup returns CDR1 MNHEY and CDR2 SMNVEV (reference sequence). The CDR3 nucleotides read TGTGCCAGCCGAGGGGTCTTCGCTCTGAACGAGCAGTACTTC. Translation: CASRGVFALNEQYF.

The chain links TRBV5-4 to TRBJ2-3; TRBD2 agrees at 9 bases. Germline assignment: CDR1 SGHNT and CDR2 YYREEE (reference sequence). Germline trimming cut 3 bases from V and 0 bases from J; bases unmatched to any gene: 5. This CDR3 is built from 16 residues. CDR3 sequence: CASSSLAGASTDTQYF. CDR3 DNA: TGTGCCAGCAGCTCCTTAGCGGGGGCTAGCACAGATACGCAGTATTTT. The whole variable domain, filled in from reference TRBV5-4 and TRBJ2-3, reads ETGVTQSPTHLIKTRGQQVTLRCSSQSGHNTVSWYQQALGQGPQFIFQYYREEENGRGNFPPRFSGLQFPNYSSELNVNALELDDSALYLCASSSLAGASTDTQYFGPGTRLTVL.

V gene TRBV7-3 combines with J gene TRBJ2-3; D is unresolved. Trimming pared 5 bases from V and 6 bases from J, leaving 12 bases between. Germline CDR1 and CDR2: SGHTA and FQGTGA. The CDR3 is 13 residues long. The CDR3 nucleotides are TGTGCCAGCAGCCCCTCCGGATGGGATACGCAGTATTTT. This codes for CASSPSGWDTQYF.

This rearrangement joins TRBV6-6 to TRBJ2-1; D not resolved. CDR1 and CDR2 (germline): MNHNY, SVGAGI (reference sequence). CDR3 length: 12 residues. Trimming pared 5 bases from V and 9 bases from J, leaving 11 bases between. CDR3 nucleotides: TGTGCCAGCAGTCCAACGCCTACTGAGCAGTTCTTC. This codes for CASSPTPTEQFF.

This clone has only a few counts. The chain is built from TRBV27 and TRBJ1-4; the match to TRBD1 covers 8 bases. The CDR3 has 16 amino acids. Per germline, CDR1 MNHEY and CDR2 SMNVEV (reference sequence). V lost 8 bases to trimming and J lost 7 bases; unmatched junction nucleotides: 15. CDR3 amino acids: CASGHRWTGHAEKLFF. CDR3 nucleotide sequence: TGTGCCAGCGGGCACCGTTGGACAGGGCACGCTGAAAAACTGTTTTTT.

This clone was seen a few times. This chain uses TRBV7-3 with TRBJ2-1; the match to TRBD1 covers 10 bases. CDR1 and CDR2 from the germline V gene are SGHTA and FQGTGA. The CDR3 is 16 residues long. The J segment lost 6 bases and the V segment lost 5 bases, leaving 10 bases of the junction unmatched. CDR3 coding DNA: TGTGCCAGCAGCCGACTGGGACAGGGGTTTGGCAATGAGCAGTTCTTC. It specifies CASSRLGQGFGNEQFF. Full variable domain (rest looked up from reference TRBV7-3 and TRBJ2-1): GAGVSQTPSNKVTEKGKYVELRCDPISGHTALYWYRQSLGQGPEFLIYFQGTGAADDSGLPNDRFFAVRPEGSVSTLKIQRTERGDSAVYLCASSRLGQGFGNEQFFGPGTRLTVL.

This chain joins TRBV15 and TRBJ1-1, with D unresolved. The CDR3 is 13 amino acids. The V and J ends lost 1 base and 1 base respectively, with 4 bases between them. Per germline, CDR1 LNHNV and CDR2 YYDKDF (reference sequence). The CDR3 loop reads CATSRGKNTEAFF. The CDR3 DNA follows: TGTGCCACCAGCAGAGGGAAGAACACTGAAGCTTTCTTT.

This clone has more than one count but fewer than ten. The chain carries TRBV2 and TRBJ2-7; D is possibly TRBD1 (5 bases). V was shortened by 7 bases and J by 0 bases, with 13 bases between the two germline ends. Germline values: CDR1 SNHLY, CDR2 FYNNEI. The CDR3 runs 14 residues. The CDR3 spells CASTDRDSSYEQYF. DNA for the CDR3: TGTGCCAGCACCGACAGAGACAGCTCCTACGAGCAGTACTTC.

This chain connects TRBV19 to TRBJ2-2; 9 positions agree with TRBD1. V shed 3 bases, J shed 5 bases, and the junction held 4 bases outside the gene matches. This CDR3 has 15 residues. Germline V gene data show CDR1 as LNHDA and CDR2 as SQIVND (reference sequence). The CDR3 nucleotides read TGTGCCAGTAGTATCGAAGGGACAGGGACCGGGGAGCTGTTTTTT. It specifies CASSIEGTGTGELFF.

V and J are TRBV10-3 and TRBJ2-5; unclear D gene. The CDR3 is made up of 13 amino acids. In germline, CDR1 is ENHRY, CDR2 SYGVKD. V was cut by 4 bases and J by 4 bases, with 10 bases left in between. CDR3 coding DNA: TGTGCCATCAGTGGTGGGTCCGCAGAGACCCAGTACTTC. Translation gives CAISGGSAETQYF.

DNA of the CDR3: TGCGCCAGCAGCCAAATTCCGCGAGGCGGTGAAAAACTGTTTTTT. Its protein product is CASSQIPRGGEKLFF. The V and J genes are TRBV4-3 and TRBJ1-4; D not certain. The CDR3 has 15 residues. Trimming left V 2 bases short and J 7 bases short, with 14 bases between. The V gene's germline CDR1 is LGHNA and CDR2 YSLEER.

The CDR3 region is CASSSPGGLEAFF. The CDR3 DNA reads TGTGCCAGCAGCTCCCCGGGGGGGTTAGAAGCTTTCTTT. The V gene is TRBV7-3, the J gene TRBJ1-1, with a weak D call TRBD1 (5 bases). Germline V gene sequence: CDR1 SGHTA, CDR2 FQGTGA. Trimming pared 4 bases from V and 8 bases from J, leaving 14 bases between. The CDR3 loop spans 13 amino acids.